This T cell receptor (beta chain) originates from a study of blood T cell dynamics during melanoma immunotherapy. Study results and limitations: Clones driving repertoire changes may be melanoma-specific or general immune activation.

Germline-derived CDR1 and CDR2 are SGHNT and YENEEA. This CDR3 comprises 13 residues. V lost 5 bases and J 6 bases, leaving 14 bases between the germline ends. On this clone: Its antigen is currently unknown.

The sample's time point: week 3, after first cycle of checkpoint inhibitor. Disease control meant complete response, partial response or stable disease at 12 weeks. No patient had earlier systemic cancer treatment, concurrent immunosuppressants, or another active cancer. Assay used: immunoSEQ multiplex PCR; TCRdb lists only in-frame clones, some missing. Here the sample spans thousands of clones, around 90% being singletons. The clonotype originates from a human donor with melanoma. The chain recombines TRBV11-3 with TRBJ2-7; no reliable D call. Sequencing was performed on blood, taken from a patient treated with checkpoint blockade. CDR3 sequence reads: CASSPDGQLEQYF. The CDR3 DNA follows: TGTGCCAGCAGCCCTGACGGCCAACTCGAGCAGTACTTC.